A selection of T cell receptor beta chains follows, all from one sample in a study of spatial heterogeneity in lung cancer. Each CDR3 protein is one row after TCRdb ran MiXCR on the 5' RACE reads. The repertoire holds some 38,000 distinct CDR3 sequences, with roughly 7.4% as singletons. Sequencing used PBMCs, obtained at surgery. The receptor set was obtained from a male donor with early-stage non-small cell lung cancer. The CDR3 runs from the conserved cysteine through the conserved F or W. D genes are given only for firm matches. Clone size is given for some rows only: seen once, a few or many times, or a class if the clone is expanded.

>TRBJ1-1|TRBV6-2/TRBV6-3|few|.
CASSDPLSRPEAFF
TGTGCCAGCAGTGACCCCTTGTCCAGGCCTGAAGCTTTCTTT
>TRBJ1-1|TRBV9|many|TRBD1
CASSVGIVRDRANTEAFF
TGTGCCAGCAGCGTAGGTATTGTGAGGGACAGGGCGAACACTGAAGCTTTCTTT
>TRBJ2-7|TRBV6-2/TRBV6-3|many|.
CASSRLTGEQYF
TGTGCCAGCAGTCGACTGACTGGTGAGCAGTACTTC
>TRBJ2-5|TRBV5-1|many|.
CASSLTTAAGLPGAQETQYF
TGCGCCAGCAGCTTGACCACCGCGGCCGGGCTACCAGGGGCCCAAGAGACCCAGTACTTC
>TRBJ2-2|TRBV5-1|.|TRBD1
CASSLGQSNTGELFF
TGCGCCAGCAGCCTGGGACAGTCTAACACCGGGGAGCTGTTTTTT
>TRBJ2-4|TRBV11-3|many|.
CASSLESAASFGGGNIQYF
TGTGCCAGCAGCTTAGAAAGTGCTGCCTCCTTTGGCGGCGGAAACATTCAGTACTTC
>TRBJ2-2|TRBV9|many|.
CASSVVALWTGELFF
TGTGCCAGCAGCGTAGTAGCCCTATGGACCGGGGAGCTGTTTTTT
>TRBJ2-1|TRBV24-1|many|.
CATSDVGRNYNEQFF
TGTGCCACCAGTGATGTGGGGCGCAATTACAATGAGCAGTTCTTC
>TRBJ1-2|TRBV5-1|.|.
CASSRAGESRKGYTF
TGCGCCAGCAGCCGGGCGGGAGAAAGTCGGAAGGGCTACACCTTC
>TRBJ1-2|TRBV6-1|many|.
CASSEGFIGRLGYGYTF
TGTGCCAGCAGTGAAGGATTTATAGGCAGGCTCGGCTATGGCTACACCTTC
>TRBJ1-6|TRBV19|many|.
CASSGGQGSRNSPLHF
TGTGCCAGTAGTGGGGGCCAGGGCTCTAGGAATTCACCCCTCCACTTT
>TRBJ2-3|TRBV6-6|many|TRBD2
CASSYSASGTGDTQYF
TGTGCCAGCAGTTACTCGGCTAGCGGGACGGGGGATACGCAGTATTTT
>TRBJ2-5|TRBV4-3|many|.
CASSQGGTFGMETQYF
TGCGCCAGCAGCCAAGGCGGGACATTTGGAATGGAGACCCAGTACTTC
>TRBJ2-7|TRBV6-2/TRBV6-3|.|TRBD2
CASSRTSGGPFPEQYF
TGTGCCAGCAGTCGGACTAGCGGGGGGCCATTCCCCGAGCAGTACTTC
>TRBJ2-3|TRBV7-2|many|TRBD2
CASSSRGGARTDTQYF
TGTGCCAGCAGCTCCCGCGGGGGGGCACGCACAGATACGCAGTATTTT
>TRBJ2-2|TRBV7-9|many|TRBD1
CASSTWTGTSNTGELFF
TGTGCCAGCAGCACCTGGACAGGGACTTCTAACACCGGGGAGCTGTTTTTT
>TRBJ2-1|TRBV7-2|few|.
CASSRRGNTGSAGYNEQFF
TGTGCCAGCAGCCGAAGGGGAAACACAGGGTCCGCAGGCTACAATGAGCAGTTCTTC
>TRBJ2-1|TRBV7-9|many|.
CASSRAGSYNEQFF
TGTGCCAGCAGTAGGGCCGGCTCCTACAATGAGCAGTTCTTC
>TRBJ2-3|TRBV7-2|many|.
CASSLNQLDTQYF
TGTGCCAGCAGCTTAAACCAACTAGATACGCAGTATTTT